One and the same sample provided the 16 T cell receptor beta chains below, sequenced in a study of cytomegalovirus exposure and HLA in healthy donors. Primers for the PCR totalled 60 Vbeta and 13 Jbeta. Some clones are missing from TCRdb's copy, which holds only in-frame ones; the method was immunoSEQ multiplex PCR. The repertoire holds 250,000 to 350,000 clones, with over 70% as singletons. The sample taken for sequencing was PBMCs. The receptors were gathered from a girl aged 2 to 10 in good health and CMV-seronegative.

This sequence joins TRBV19 and TRBJ1-5; no clear D gene. This CDR3 contains 16 residues. The V and J ends lost 1 base and 2 bases respectively, with 12 bases between them. Germline assignment: CDR1 LNHDA and CDR2 SQIVND (reference sequence). The CDR3 protein is CASSIVGLGGNQPQHF. The CDR3 DNA sequence: TGTGCCAGTAGTATAGTCGGCCTCGGGGGCAATCAGCCCCAGCATTTT.

This clone was counted only a few times. V and J are TRBV27 and TRBJ2-3; 8 nucleotides line up with TRBD2. The length of the CDR3 is 15 residues. The J segment lost 1 base and the V segment lost 7 bases, leaving 7 bases of the junction unmatched. Per the germline V gene, CDR1 is MNHEY and CDR2 is SMNVEV (reference sequence). CDR3 coding DNA: TGTGCCAGCACCTTAGGGCGGGGGGGCACAGATACGCAGTATTTT. Protein sequence: CASTLGRGGTDTQYF.

CDR3 bases: TGTGCCAGCAGTTTATCCGGAGTTCTGAACACTGAAGCTTTCTTT. This gives the protein CASSLSGVLNTEAFF. The chain combines TRBV27 with TRBJ1-1; D unresolved. Trimming shortened V by 0 bases and J by 0 bases, and 8 bases separated the two germline ends. This CDR3 region has 15 residues. CDR1 and CDR2 from the germline V gene are MNHEY and SMNVEV (reference sequence).

With regard to this clone: The same CDR3 is also encoded by other DNA sequences in this sample. The chain links TRBV5-6 to TRBJ1-5, with D tentatively TRBD1 (6 bases). There are 13 residues in the CDR3. V shed 2 bases and J shed 5 bases, with 8 bases lying between them. Germline V lookup: CDR1 SGHDT, CDR2 YYEEEE. The CDR3 DNA follows: TGTGCCAGCAGCTTAGGGGGGGATCAGCCCCAGCATTTT. Translating it yields CASSLGGDQPQHF.

The chain joins TRBV30 to TRBJ2-5; D is possibly TRBD1 (6 bases). CDR1 GTSNPN and CDR2 SVGIG come from the germline V gene (reference sequence). The CDR3 extends over 13 amino acids. Between the trimmed V and J ends, which lost 2 bases and 4 bases, there was a span of 11 bases. DNA for the CDR3: TGTGCCTGGAGTTTTAGGACAGCAGAGACCCAGTACTTC. Its protein product is CAWSFRTAETQYF.

The chain joins TRBV27 to TRBJ1-2, with D possibly being TRBD1 (6 bases). The germline V gene has CDR1 MNHEY and CDR2 SMNVEV (reference sequence). Between the trimmed V and J ends, which lost 4 bases and 0 bases, there was a span of 21 bases. The CDR3 has 18 amino acids. The CDR3 sequence is CASSSRQRTAQANYGYTF. The DNA of the CDR3 is TGTGCCAGCAGTTCACGACAGAGGACAGCCCAAGCTAACTATGGCTACACCTTC.

This clone was detected once. The V and J genes are TRBV11-2 and TRBJ1-2; no definite D call. CDR3 length equals 13 residues. Germline values: CDR1 SGHAT, CDR2 FQNNGV. Trimming pared 1 base from V and 5 bases from J, leaving 8 bases between. CDR3 DNA: TGTGCCAGCAGCTTAGTTTACAGTTATGGCTACACCTTC. Residues: CASSLVYSYGYTF.

The chain links TRBV7-7 to TRBJ2-2, with 11 nucleotides matching TRBD2. The trim removed 4 bases at V and 7 bases at J, leaving 2 bases unmatched. CDR1 SSHAT and CDR2 FNYEAQ come from the germline V gene (reference sequence). This CDR3 is built from 14 residues. This CDR3 is CASSWGLAVGELFF. CDR3 DNA sequence: TGTGCCAGCAGCTGGGGACTAGCGGTCGGGGAGCTGTTTTTT. The variable domain in full, completed from reference TRBV7-7 and TRBJ2-2, reads GAGVSQSPRYKVTKRGQDVTLRCDPISSHATLYWYQQALGQGPEFLTYFNYEAQPDKSGLPSDRFSAERPEGSISTLTIQRTEQRDSAMYRCASSWGLAVGELFFGEGSRLTVL.

The V call is TRBV2, the J call TRBJ2-5, with a weak D call TRBD1 (7 bases). CDR1 and CDR2 from the germline V gene are SNHLY and FYNNEI. This CDR3 has 13 amino acids. V was trimmed by 6 bases and J by 4 bases, leaving 12 bases between them. The CDR3: CASSYRGGETQYF. In DNA form, the CDR3 reads TGTGCCAGCAGCTACAGGGGAGGAGAGACCCAGTACTTC.

V usage is TRBV21-1 and J usage is TRBJ2-7; TRBD1 reflects the table's D call only, with no check against the DNA. TRBV21-1 is a pseudogene segment. The CDR3 consists of 16 residues. The CDR3 DNA sequence: TGTGCCAGCAGCAACCATCGACAGGGGACTCCCTACGAGCAGTACTTC. Translating it yields CASSNHRQGTPYEQYF.

Only a few counts were recorded for this clone. The chain employs TRBV4-2 and TRBJ2-7; no definite D call. Trimming removed 2 bases at V and 4 bases at J, with 39 bases between. CDR3 length equals 23 residues. CDR1 is LGHNA and CDR2 is YNFKEQ in the germline V gene. The CDR3 DNA follows: TGTGCCAGCAGCCAACCTACCGCCGACTTAAGCGCGGTCCCCTCCCCTCGTTGTTACGAGCAGTACTTC. Its translation: CASSQPTADLSAVPSPRCYEQYF.

V usage is TRBV7-6 and J usage is TRBJ1-1, with D maybe TRBD1 (6 bases). V shed 2 bases and J shed 3 bases, with 10 bases lying between them. This CDR3 is 14 amino acids long. Germline CDR1 SGHVS, CDR2 FNYEAQ. CDR3 in amino acids: CASSLQGMDTEAFF. The CDR3 nucleotides are TGTGCCAGCAGCTTACAGGGGATGGACACTGAAGCTTTCTTT.

Comments on this clone: The sample carries other DNA sequences with the same CDR3. The chain links TRBV2 to TRBJ2-3; 7 bases match TRBD2. The ends lost 6 bases at V and 0 bases at J; junction bases unmatched: 9. The length of the CDR3 is 16 residues. The germline CDR1 and CDR2 sequences are SNHLY and FYNNEI. Written as DNA, the CDR3 is TGTGCCAGCAGCGCTAAACGGCGGGGGAGCACAGATACGCAGTATTTT. This sequence encodes CASSAKRRGSTDTQYF.

The genes are TRBV29-1 and TRBJ2-3; 9 bases are a match to TRBD2. Unmatched junction bases numbered 10, after V lost 6 bases and J lost 3 bases. This CDR3 region has 15 residues. The germline V gene encodes CDR1 SQVTM and CDR2 ANQGSEA. CDR3 nucleotides: TGCAGCGTCGAGAGATTTAGCGGGAGAACAGATACGCAGTATTTT. Amino acids: CSVERFSGRTDTQYF.

This clone was recorded only once. This chain connects TRBV6-5 to TRBJ1-2; D remains ambiguous. The V gene's germline CDR1 is MNHEY and CDR2 SVGAGI. The CDR3 covers 12 residues. The V end was cut by 6 bases, the J end by 4 bases, with 9 bases between. The CDR3 spells CASRPPGYGYTF. The CDR3 DNA reads TGTGCCAGCAGACCACCGGGCTATGGCTACACCTTC.

In this sample, this clone turned up a few times. An end of the junction does not agree with germline; a read error may underlie this. In DNA form, the CDR3 reads TGTGCCAGCAGCCGAACCAGGGGTAGGGGGATCTTC. This gives the protein CASSRTRGRGIF. This chain links TRBV6-5 with TRBJ2-1; D possibly corresponds to TRBD1 (6 bases). The V gene's germline CDR1 is MNHEY and CDR2 SVGAGI. CDR3 length equals 12 residues.